Each of the 30 T cell receptor beta chains below was sequenced from the same sample in a study of T cell repertoires in cytomegalovirus infection. MiXCR, applied by TCRdb to the reads, yields one record per CDR3 protein. The sample includes approximately 470,000 distinct CDR3 sequences, under 45% of them seen just once. Which antigens these TCRs recognize remains unknown. This sample comprised cultured PBMCs, obtained from culture after CMV antigen stimulation. Source of these receptors: a human donor in good health (CMV status not recorded). Some clones in this sample may be carry-over from other donors' samples.

There are a few counts of this clonotype. V and J are TRBV6-1 and TRBJ1-5; D is unclear. V was cut by 6 bases and J by 1 base, with 16 bases left in between. The CDR3 consists of 16 residues. CDR1 is MNHNS, CDR2 SASEGT, per germline. In DNA, the CDR3 is TGTGCCAGCAGCCCCTTCGTCAGCGGGAGCAATCAGCCCCAGCATTTT. It encodes CASSPFVSGSNQPQHF.

The table lists this clonotype with a few counts. This chain uses TRBV2 with TRBJ1-3; no clear D. CDR3 length: 11 amino acids. Germline CDR1 is SNHLY and CDR2 is FYNNEI. Trimming pared 3 bases from V and 7 bases from J, leaving 4 bases between. The CDR3 DNA reads as TGTGCCAGCAGTGACGGTAACACCATATATTTT. It translates to CASSDGNTIYF.

The chain carries TRBV20-1 and TRBJ2-1; D remains unclear. This CDR3 comprises 10 residues. V lost 4 bases to trimming and J lost 6 bases, with 4 bases between them. The germline V gene encodes CDR1 DFQATT and CDR2 SNEGSKA (reference sequence). CDR3 DNA: TGCAGTGCTATAGCCAATGAGCAGTTCTTC. It specifies CSAIANEQFF.

The chain carries TRBV20-1 and TRBJ1-4; no firm D call. Germline V lookup: CDR1 DFQATT, CDR2 SNEGSKA (reference sequence). The CDR3 length is 13 residues. Trimming cost V 4 bases and J 7 bases, with 13 bases left between them. Written as DNA, the CDR3 is TGCAGTGCTATCGGTCGAAAGGCTGAAAAACTGTTTTTT. Amino acid sequence: CSAIGRKAEKLFF.

This chain connects TRBV12-3 or TRBV12-4 to TRBJ2-7, with D possibly being TRBD2 (6 bases). CDR3 length: 14 amino acids. V lost 1 base, J lost 3 bases, and 10 bases lay in between. The CDR3 spells CASSLVGDFYEQYF. CDR3 DNA sequence: TGTGCCAGCAGTTTAGTAGGGGACTTCTACGAGCAGTACTTC.

This chain uses TRBV19 with TRBJ2-1, with TRBD1 identical over 9 bases. CDR1 and CDR2 from the germline V gene are LNHDA and SQIVND (reference sequence). This CDR3 region has 13 residues. V gave up 3 bases and J gave up 8 bases; unmatched junction bases: 2. CDR3 sequence reads: CASSMGTGYEQFF. DNA of the CDR3: TGTGCCAGTAGTATGGGGACAGGGTATGAGCAGTTCTTC.

This clonotype showed up just a few times. V gene TRBV7-8 combines with J gene TRBJ1-4; weak D call: TRBD1 (5 bases). The CDR3 extends over 16 amino acids. V shed 3 bases and J shed 0 bases, with 11 bases lying between them. Germline V lookup: CDR1 SGHVS, CDR2 FQNEAQ. The CDR3 DNA reads TGTGCCAGCAGCTTGGTTGGGGGTCCAACTAATGAAAAACTGTTTTTT. This gives the protein CASSLVGGPTNEKLFF.

The rearrangement links TRBV20-1 to TRBJ1-1, with D unclear. The CDR3 extends over 13 amino acids. Trimming shortened V by 6 bases and J by 6 bases, and 17 bases separated the two germline ends. The V gene's germline CDR1 is DFQATT and CDR2 SNEGSKA (reference sequence). In DNA form, the CDR3 reads TGCAGTGCCCGTGGACCCTCTAACGCTGAAGCTTTCTTT. Protein sequence: CSARGPSNAEAFF.

This clonotype was observed a few times. J is TRBJ2-5 and V is TRBV10-3; tentatively, D is TRBD2 (6 bases). V lost 8 bases and J lost 1, with 8 bases in between. The CDR3 has 12 residues. Germline CDR1 reads ENHRY; CDR2 reads SYGVKD. CDR3: CAIGRGQETQYF. For the CDR3, the DNA is TGTGCCATCGGGCGGGGCCAAGAGACCCAGTACTTC.

This chain uses TRBV7-8 with TRBJ2-5; D tentatively fits TRBD1 or TRBD2 (6 bases each). The V and J ends lost 4 bases and 4 bases respectively, with 13 bases between them. The CDR3 covers 14 residues. The germline V gene has CDR1 SGHVS and CDR2 FQNEAQ. CDR3 residues: CASSSLRGRETQYF. In DNA form, the CDR3 reads TGTGCCAGCAGCTCCCTCCGGGGGCGAGAGACCCAGTACTTC.

The V and J genes are TRBV11-2 and TRBJ2-7, with D hard to call. Germline V gene sequence: CDR1 SGHAT, CDR2 FQNNGV. Trimming pared 8 bases from V and 3 bases from J, leaving 14 bases between. CDR3 length equals 13 residues. The CDR3 coding sequence is TGTGCCAGCCGTTCCACCCCCTTCTACGAGCAGTACTTC. Its translation: CASRSTPFYEQYF.

The chain combines TRBV10-3 with TRBJ2-1; no definite D call. The CDR3 loop spans 14 amino acids. Trimming pared 0 bases from V and 9 bases from J, leaving 12 bases between. The V gene's germline CDR1 is ENHRY and CDR2 SYGVKD. As DNA, the CDR3 is TGTGCCATCAGTGAGTCGGGTAGTTATCGTGAGCAGTTCTTC. This encodes CAISESGSYREQFF.

The chain carries TRBV7-3 and TRBJ2-1, with 10 bases aligning to TRBD1. The CDR3 is made up of 15 amino acids. Trimming at V came to 5 bases and at J to 5 bases, leaving 6 bases not matched to a gene. The germline CDR1 and CDR2 sequences are SGHTA and FQGTGA. The CDR3 region has the DNA TGTGCCAGCAGCCGTCCCGGGACAGGGGACAATGAGCAGTTCTTC. Protein product: CASSRPGTGDNEQFF.

The chain joins TRBV10-3 to TRBJ1-3; no definite D call. V was cut by 6 bases and J by 0 bases, with 9 bases left in between. Germline V CDR1 and CDR2: ENHRY, SYGVKD. The CDR3 spans 14 residues. The CDR3 loop reads CAIRGSYSGNTIYF. The DNA for the CDR3 is TGTGCCATCAGGGGGTCCTACTCTGGAAACACCATATATTTT.

This chain uses TRBV7-8 with TRBJ1-4; 10 nucleotides line up with TRBD1. Trimming took 0 bases from V and 7 from J; bases not matched to a gene: 8. Germline V lookup: CDR1 SGHVS, CDR2 FQNEAQ. This CDR3 comprises 17 residues. The CDR3 DNA follows: TGTGCCAGCAGCTTAGCGCGGTTCCGGGACAGGGGTGAAAAACTGTTTTTT. Protein product: CASSLARFRDRGEKLFF.

The rearrangement joins TRBV7-2 to TRBJ2-7; 11 nucleotides line up with TRBD2. Germline V gene data show CDR1 as SGHTA and CDR2 as FQGNSA. The trim removed 3 bases at V and 5 bases at J, leaving 6 bases unmatched. This CDR3 has 15 amino acids. CDR3 nucleotides: TGTGCCAGCAGCTTGCTAGCGGGAGGTACCCACGAGCAGTACTTC. This sequence encodes CASSLLAGGTHEQYF.

This clonotype was seen ten or more times. The chain carries TRBV7-6 and TRBJ2-7, with D possibly TRBD1 on 5 matching bases. This CDR3 has 13 residues. Germline assignment: CDR1 SGHVS and CDR2 FNYEAQ. With 0 bases removed from V and 3 bases from J, the gap between germline ends came to 6 bases. The CDR3 DNA sequence: TGTGCCAGCAGCTTAGCGCAGGGCTACGAGCAGTACTTC. Protein: CASSLAQGYEQYF.

The sample holds a few counts of this clonotype. This chain uses TRBV12-3 or TRBV12-4 with TRBJ1-5; 7 positions agree with TRBD1. V lost 6 bases, J lost 7 bases, and 6 bases stayed unmatched. This CDR3 region has 13 residues. CDR3 region: CASRTGRRQPQHF. The CDR3 DNA reads as TGTGCCAGCAGGACAGGGAGACGACAGCCCCAGCATTTT.

The chain employs TRBV6-5 and TRBJ2-1; D tentatively reads TRBD1 or TRBD2 (5 bases each). This CDR3 spans 16 amino acids. Trimming pared 7 bases from V and 3 bases from J, leaving 19 bases between. Looked up from germline, CDR1 is MNHEY and CDR2 is SVGAGI. CDR3 in DNA: TGTGCCAGCACTGGCTACGCACCGGGGCTCTACAATGAGCAGTTCTTC. Residues: CASTGYAPGLYNEQFF.

The chain has TRBV10-3 and TRBJ2-7; D might be TRBD1 or TRBD2, each matching 6 bases. This CDR3 region has 14 residues. V gave up 6 bases and J gave up 7 bases, with 19 bases separating them. From germline, CDR1 is ENHRY and CDR2 SYGVKD. Here the CDR3 reads CAISLTGGTWEQYF. As DNA, the CDR3 is TGTGCCATCAGCTTGACAGGCGGGACGTGGGAGCAGTACTTC.

The V gene is TRBV7-2, the J gene TRBJ2-3, with 8 bases fitting TRBD2. The germline gives CDR1 SGHTA, CDR2 FQGNSA. Losses at the gene ends were 0 bases for V and 0 bases for J; bases not matched to a gene: 11. CDR3 size: 19 residues. The CDR3 DNA reads as TGTGCCAGCAGCTTAGCGCACAGCGGGAGATGGGGGAGCACAGATACGCAGTATTTT. It specifies CASSLAHSGRWGSTDTQYF.

The chain has TRBV6-5 and TRBJ2-1; TRBD2 is a possible D gene (6 bases). Germline assignment: CDR1 MNHEY and CDR2 SVGAGI. The CDR3 totals 16 residues. Trimming removed 4 bases at V and 7 bases at J, with 20 bases between. The CDR3 region has the DNA TGTGCCAGCAGTTTTGGAAGGAGGGGTTGGGATAATGAGCAGTTCTTC. This translates into CASSFGRRGWDNEQFF.

The chain carries TRBV6-2 or TRBV6-3 and TRBJ2-5; a possible D gene is TRBD2 (5 bases). The CDR3 covers 16 residues. The germline gives CDR1 MNHEY, CDR2 SVGEGT. V lost 2 bases to trimming and J lost 5 bases, with 18 bases between them. Here the CDR3 reads CASSYTPQGWRETQYF. The CDR3 DNA reads as TGTGCCAGCAGTTACACACCACAAGGGTGGAGGGAGACCCAGTACTTC.

This rearrangement joins TRBV3-1 to TRBJ2-6, with no clear D. V lost 0 bases and J 0 bases, leaving 3 bases between the germline ends. The CDR3 runs to 15 residues. Germline-derived CDR1 and CDR2 are LGHDT and YNNKEL (reference sequence). In DNA form, the CDR3 reads TGTGCCAGCAGCCAAGATCTCTCTGGGGCCAACGTCCTGACTTTC. Protein sequence: CASSQDLSGANVLTF.

The chain employs TRBV7-2 and TRBJ2-3; 9 nucleotides align to TRBD2. Looked up from germline, CDR1 is SGHTA and CDR2 is FQGNSA. The CDR3 loop spans 17 amino acids. V lost 6 bases to trimming and J lost 2 bases; unmatched junction nucleotides: 12. CDR3 sequence (DNA): TGTGCCAGCAGGCCGAGACTAGCGGCAACCCTCACAGATACGCAGTATTTT. Translated, it gives CASRPRLAATLTDTQYF.

The rearrangement uses TRBV11-3 and TRBJ2-1; 13 bases align to TRBD2. The CDR3 loop spans 17 amino acids. J was trimmed by 8 bases and V by 5 bases; bases with no gene match: 12. Germline CDR1 SGHNT, CDR2 YENEEA. Here the CDR3 DNA reads TGTGCCAGCAGCCCCGGACTAGCGGGAGCCACAGCCCATGAGCAGTTCTTC. It encodes CASSPGLAGATAHEQFF.

This rearrangement joins TRBV27 to TRBJ1-1, with a weak D call TRBD1 (5 bases). This CDR3 contains 14 residues. Germline CDR1 reads MNHEY; CDR2 reads SMNVEV (reference sequence). Deletions cut 6 bases from V and 4 bases from J, with 15 bases between. Written as DNA, the CDR3 is TGTGCCAGCAGATCGATCGTGAGGGGCACTGAAGCTTTCTTT. Protein: CASRSIVRGTEAFF.

The chain combines TRBV7-6 with TRBJ2-1; 9 bases fit TRBD2. Germline assignment: CDR1 SGHVS and CDR2 FNYEAQ. The ends lost 4 bases at V and 2 bases at J; junction bases unmatched: 9. CDR3 length: 17 residues. The CDR3: CASSYFTSGSTYNEQFF. The CDR3 DNA is TGTGCCAGCAGCTACTTTACTAGCGGGTCTACCTACAATGAGCAGTTCTTC.

The genes are TRBV5-6 and TRBJ1-2; TRBD1 might be the D (5 bases). The CDR3 loop spans 16 amino acids. Germline assignment: CDR1 SGHDT and CDR2 YYEEEE. Trimming removed 3 bases at V and 6 bases at J, with 21 bases between. CDR3 loop: CASSSQTRQSLDGYTF. CDR3 coding DNA: TGTGCCAGCAGCTCGCAGACCCGACAGTCCCTGGATGGCTACACCTTC.

The rearrangement links TRBV10-3 to TRBJ2-7, with D tentatively TRBD1 (7 bases). Trimming took 2 bases from V and 2 from J, leaving 13 bases between them. The length of the CDR3 is 15 residues. Germline V lookup: CDR1 ENHRY, CDR2 SYGVKD. CDR3 sequence (DNA): TGTGCCATCAGTGAGGGGTCAGGGGGGACCTACGAGCAGTACTTC. Protein product: CAISEGSGGTYEQYF.